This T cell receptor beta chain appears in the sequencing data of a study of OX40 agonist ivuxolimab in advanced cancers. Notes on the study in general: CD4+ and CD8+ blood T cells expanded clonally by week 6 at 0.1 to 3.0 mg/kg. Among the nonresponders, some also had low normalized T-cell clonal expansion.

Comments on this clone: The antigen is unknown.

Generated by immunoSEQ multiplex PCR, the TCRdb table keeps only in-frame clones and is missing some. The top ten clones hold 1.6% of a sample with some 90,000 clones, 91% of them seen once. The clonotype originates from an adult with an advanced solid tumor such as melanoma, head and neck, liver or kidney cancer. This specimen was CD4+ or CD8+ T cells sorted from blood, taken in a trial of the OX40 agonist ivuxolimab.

The CDR3 DNA reads as TGTGCCAGCAGCTTAGATAGGGTGGTCCAAGAGACCCAGTACTTC. Its protein is CASSLDRVVQETQYF. The J gene is TRBJ2-5, the V gene TRBV7-9; no clear D. The CDR3 sequence is 15 residues long. V was trimmed by 1 base and J by 1 base, leaving 10 bases between them. The germline gives CDR1 SEHNR, CDR2 FQNEAQ (reference sequence).